This T cell receptor beta chain was retrieved from a study of blood T cells in healthy people across ages. A second roughly 6 to 11 cycle PCR used barcoded and J-beta primers. In TCRdb, the 5' RACE reads were re-called with MiXCR into one record per CDR3 protein. The sample consists of more than 1.4 million distinct CDR3 sequences, 42% of them appearing once. This TCR derives from a woman aged 18-29 years in good health. Sequenced input: blood.

The CDR3 DNA is TGCAGCGTTGATTCAGGTTTTCATGACTACACCTTC. As protein: CSVDSGFHDYTF. This chain links TRBV29-1 with TRBJ1-2; D gene ambiguous. V was pared by 3 bases and J by 10 bases, with 15 bases between. Per germline, CDR1 SQVTM and CDR2 ANQGSEA. CDR3 size: 12 residues.